Following are 22 T cell receptor beta chains from one sample sequenced in a study of shared clonotypes between healthy human individuals. CD45RO-negative cells were positively selected for CCR7, leaving out terminally differentiated effector memory CD45RA+ cells. The data were produced by immunoSEQ multiplex PCR, yet TCRdb's version contains in-frame clones alone and is incomplete. The table lists about 1.9 million clones, 90% to 95% of them singletons, with less than 2% in the top ten. The sequencing input was naive CD8+ T cells from PBMCs. The receptors shown here come from a man younger than 35 in good health. Some clones in this sample may be carry-over from other donors' samples.

The table lists this clone with a count of one. V is TRBV9 and J is TRBJ2-2; a possible D gene is TRBD2 (6 bases). The ends were cut back, 3 bases at V and 3 bases at J, with 15 bases in the middle. The CDR3 totals 16 residues. CDR1 and CDR2 (germline): SGDLS, YYNGEE. For the CDR3, the DNA is TGTGCCAGCAGCGGGGTCTGGAGGGTCGACACCGGGGAGCTGTTTTTT. Protein sequence: CASSGVWRVDTGELFF. The variable domain in full, with the rest retrieved from reference TRBV9 and TRBJ2-2, is DSGVTQTPKHLITATGQRVTLRCSPRSGDLSVYWYQQSLDQGLQFLIQYYNGEERAKGNILERFSAQQFPDLHSELNLSSLELGDSALYFCASSGVWRVDTGELFFGEGSRLTVL.

The chain carries TRBV13 and TRBJ1-5; TRBD1 aligns across 12 bases. This CDR3 region has 18 residues. V dropped 4 bases and J dropped 5; count of bases not matched to a gene: 12. The germline V gene encodes CDR1 PRHDT and CDR2 FYEKMQ (reference sequence). CDR3 in amino acids: CASSSRGQGARWDQPQHF. CDR3 nucleotide sequence: TGTGCCAGCAGCTCAAGGGGACAGGGGGCCCGGTGGGATCAGCCCCAGCATTTT.

The V gene is TRBV6-1, the J gene TRBJ1-1, with 7 bases aligning to TRBD1. This CDR3 is 16 amino acids long. Germline CDR1 is MNHNS and CDR2 is SASEGT. V shed 4 bases and J 5 bases; nucleotides not matched to a gene: 13. This CDR3 reads CASSVWRGLKGTEAFF. In DNA, the CDR3 is TGTGCCAGCAGTGTGTGGAGGGGGCTGAAGGGGACTGAAGCTTTCTTT.

The chain combines TRBV28 with TRBJ2-3, with 13 nucleotides matching TRBD2. There are 17 residues in the CDR3. The V gene's germline CDR1 is MDHEN and CDR2 SYDVKM. The V segment lost 1 base and the J segment 2 bases; nucleotides outside the gene matches: 3. The CDR3 protein is CASSLYGTSGDTDTQYF. The CDR3, as DNA: TGTGCCAGCAGTTTATATGGGACTAGCGGGGACACAGATACGCAGTATTTT.

The J gene is TRBJ1-5, the V gene TRBV6-1, with 9 bases identical to TRBD1. Germline CDR1 and CDR2: MNHNS and SASEGT. With V trimmed by 8 bases and J by 2 bases, 1 base remained unmatched. This CDR3 region has 13 residues. The CDR3 sequence: CASGDRGNQPQHF. DNA for the CDR3: TGTGCCAGCGGGGACAGGGGCAATCAGCCCCAGCATTTT.

Details on this clone: At one end, the junction sequence differs from germline, possibly due to a read error. The V gene is TRBV28, the J gene TRBJ1-1; no firm D call. CDR1 MDHEN and CDR2 SYDVKM come from the germline V gene. The CDR3 is 14 residues long. The CDR3 spells CANSPLPRDTEAFF. As DNA, the CDR3 is TGTGCCAACAGTCCGCTACCGCGGGACACTGAAGCTTTCTTT.

V is TRBV28 and J is TRBJ1-1; D gene ambiguous. The V end lost 5 bases, the J end lost 7 bases, and 17 bases lay between the germline ends. Germline CDR1 reads MDHEN; CDR2 reads SYDVKM. This CDR3 has 14 amino acids. CDR3 region: CASSPVEAPNEAFF. The CDR3 DNA reads as TGTGCCAGCAGTCCGGTCGAGGCGCCCAATGAAGCTTTCTTT.

A single count supports this clone. The gene calls are TRBV13 and TRBJ2-2, with 8 bases matching TRBD2. With V trimmed by 6 bases and J by 5 bases, 17 bases remained unmatched. The CDR3 contains 18 residues. Germline V gene lookup returns CDR1 PRHDT and CDR2 FYEKMQ (reference sequence). CDR3 DNA: TGTGCCAGCAGTTACCCCGTGTTAGCGGGAAGAGGTACCGGGGAGCTGTTTTTT. Translation: CASSYPVLAGRGTGELFF.

This rearrangement joins TRBV6-5 to TRBJ1-5; unclear D gene. Germline V CDR1 and CDR2: MNHEY, SVGAGI. V was cut by 6 bases and J by 4 bases, with 13 bases left in between. CDR3 length: 14 amino acids. The CDR3 nucleotides read TGTGCCAGCAGCAACGGACCTATAAATCAGCCCCAGCATTTT. It translates to CASSNGPINQPQHF.

The V gene is TRBV19, the J gene TRBJ2-7; maybe TRBD1 (5 bases). CDR3 length: 16 residues. Germline lookup yields CDR1 LNHDA and CDR2 SQIVND (reference sequence). V lost 0 bases to trimming and J lost 4 bases, with 16 bases between them. The CDR3 DNA reads as TGTGCCAGTAGTATAGACCCTGCCCAGGGTTTGTACGAGCAGTACTTC. It is translated as CASSIDPAQGLYEQYF.

This chain uses TRBV9 with TRBJ2-7; possible D gene TRBD1, 5 bases. The CDR3 is 16 residues long. Germline V CDR1 and CDR2: SGDLS, YYNGEE. Trimming took 0 bases from V and 0 from J, leaving 13 bases between them. As DNA, the CDR3 is TGTGCCAGCAGCGTAGAGGGCAGGGCGAACTCCTACGAGCAGTACTTC. This codes for CASSVEGRANSYEQYF. The entire variable domain, with the rest obtained from reference TRBV9 and TRBJ2-7, is as follows: DSGVTQTPKHLITATGQRVTLRCSPRSGDLSVYWYQQSLDQGLQFLIQYYNGEERAKGNILERFSAQQFPDLHSELNLSSLELGDSALYFCASSVEGRANSYEQYFGPGTRLTVT.

V gene TRBV7-8 combines with J gene TRBJ2-4; no definite D call. V was pared by 1 base and J by 6 bases, with 13 bases between. Per germline, CDR1 SGHVS and CDR2 FQNEAQ. The CDR3 runs to 15 residues. The CDR3 loop reads CASSLGLGNRNIQYF. CDR3 coding DNA: TGTGCCAGCAGCTTAGGATTGGGCAACCGAAACATTCAGTACTTC.

The rearrangement links TRBV5-5 to TRBJ2-1; a possible D gene is TRBD2 (5 bases). The CDR3 loop spans 15 amino acids. V gave up 1 base and J gave up 4 bases, with 12 bases separating them. The germline V gene has CDR1 SGHKS and CDR2 YYEKEE (reference sequence). The chain's CDR3 is CASSLTGGLYNEQFF. The CDR3 DNA sequence: TGTGCCAGCAGCTTGACCGGTGGACTTTACAATGAGCAGTTCTTC.

This clone was counted a single time. The chain uses TRBV27 and TRBJ1-3; TRBD1 aligns across 11 bases. The germline gives CDR1 MNHEY, CDR2 SMNVEV (reference sequence). The CDR3 is 15 residues long. Trimming at V came to 8 bases and at J to 2 bases, leaving 5 bases not matched to a gene. The CDR3 DNA reads TGTGCCAGCGGACAGGGGGCCCCTCCTGGAAACACCATATATTTT. Its protein is CASGQGAPPGNTIYF.

V gene TRBV11-2 combines with J gene TRBJ2-5; 8 nucleotides align to TRBD2. The J segment lost 0 bases and the V segment lost 6 bases, leaving 12 bases of the junction unmatched. CDR3 size: 17 residues. Germline V gene lookup returns CDR1 SGHAT and CDR2 FQNNGV. CDR3 DNA: TGTGCCAGCAGTTTATGGACTAGCTTTATCGACCAAGAGACCCAGTACTTC. This codes for CASSLWTSFIDQETQYF.

In regard to this clone: This CDR3 is also generated by other DNA sequences in the sample. CDR3 DNA sequence: TGCGCCAGCAGCTTGGGGACGGAGCAGTTCTTC. Its translation: CASSLGTEQFF. This chain connects TRBV5-1 to TRBJ2-1, with unresolved D. The CDR3 length is 11 residues. Between the trimmed V and J ends, which lost 0 bases and 10 bases, there was a span of 5 bases. Germline values: CDR1 SGHRS, CDR2 YFSETQ.

This chain links TRBV6-5 with TRBJ2-1; D not certain. The CDR3 has 15 residues. Trimming removed 6 bases at V and 4 bases at J, with 16 bases between. Germline-derived CDR1 and CDR2 are MNHEY and SVGAGI. CDR3 coding DNA: TGTGCCAGCAGCCTAGGACGGATGGCGTACAATGAGCAGTTCTTC. Its protein product is CASSLGRMAYNEQFF.

The CDR3 spells CASSQRTGYEQYF. DNA for the CDR3: TGCGCCAGCAGCCAAAGAACAGGGTACGAGCAGTACTTC. This chain uses TRBV4-1 with TRBJ2-7, with D perhaps TRBD1 (6 bases). CDR1 and CDR2 (germline): MGHRA, YSYEKL. V shed 2 bases and J shed 4 bases, with 9 bases lying between them. This CDR3 has 13 residues.

The CDR3 DNA sequence: TGTGCCACCAGCCCCCGGGGGCCGGAGACCCAGTACTTC. The encoded protein is CATSPRGPETQYF. This chain connects TRBV15 to TRBJ2-5, with D perhaps given as TRBD1 or TRBD2 (6 bases each). The germline V gene has CDR1 LNHNV and CDR2 YYDKDF (reference sequence). Deletions cut 5 bases from V and 5 bases from J, with 12 bases between. CDR3 length: 13 residues.

This clone has a single count. J is TRBJ1-2 and V is TRBV9, with 11 bases fitting TRBD1. Germline V CDR1 and CDR2: SGDLS, YYNGEE. V lost 2 bases and J lost 3; bases outside the gene matches: 9. The CDR3 is made up of 17 amino acids. The CDR3 is CASSVDRDRGYDYGYTF. The DNA for the CDR3 is TGTGCCAGCAGCGTGGACCGGGACAGGGGGTACGACTATGGCTACACCTTC.

This clone was counted only a few times. V usage is TRBV7-9 and J usage is TRBJ1-4; D is undetermined. This CDR3 spans 15 amino acids. Germline V lookup: CDR1 SEHNR, CDR2 FQNEAQ (reference sequence). V lost 7 bases to trimming and J lost 6 bases, with 18 bases between them. The DNA of the CDR3 is TGTGCCAGCACCCTCGGGCCAGGTGGTGATGAAAAACTGTTTTTT. Residues: CASTLGPGGDEKLFF.

The V gene is TRBV27, the J gene TRBJ2-4, with TRBD1 as a possible D gene (7 bases). V lost 5 bases, J lost 3 bases, and 20 bases lay in between. This CDR3 contains 17 residues. Germline CDR1 is MNHEY and CDR2 is SMNVEV (reference sequence). The CDR3 protein is CASSPRDSPEVKNIQYF. CDR3 coding DNA: TGTGCCAGCAGTCCGCGGGACAGTCCTGAAGTCAAAAACATTCAGTACTTC.